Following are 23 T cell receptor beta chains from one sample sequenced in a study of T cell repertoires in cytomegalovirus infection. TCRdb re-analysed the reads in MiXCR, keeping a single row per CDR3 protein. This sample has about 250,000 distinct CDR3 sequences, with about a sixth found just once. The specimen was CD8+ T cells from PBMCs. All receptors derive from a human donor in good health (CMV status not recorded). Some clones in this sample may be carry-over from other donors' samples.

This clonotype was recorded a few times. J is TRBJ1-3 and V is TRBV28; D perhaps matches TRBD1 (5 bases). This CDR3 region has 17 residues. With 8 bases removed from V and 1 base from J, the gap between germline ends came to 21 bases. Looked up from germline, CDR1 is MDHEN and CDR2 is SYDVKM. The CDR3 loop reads CASELGMGRRSGNTIYF. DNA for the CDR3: TGTGCCAGCGAGTTGGGCATGGGACGGAGATCTGGAAACACCATATATTTT.

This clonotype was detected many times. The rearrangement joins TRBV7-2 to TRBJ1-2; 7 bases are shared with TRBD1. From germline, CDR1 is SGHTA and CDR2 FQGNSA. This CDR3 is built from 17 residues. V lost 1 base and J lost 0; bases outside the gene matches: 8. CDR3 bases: TGTGCCAGCAGCTTAGGGGGACAGATCCCACCTAACTATGGCTACACCTTC. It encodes CASSLGGQIPPNYGYTF.

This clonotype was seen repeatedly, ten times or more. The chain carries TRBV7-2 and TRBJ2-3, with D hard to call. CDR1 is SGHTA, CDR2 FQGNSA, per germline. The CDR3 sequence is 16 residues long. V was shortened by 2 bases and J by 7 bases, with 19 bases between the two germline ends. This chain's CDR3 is CASSLTNAYDPNTQYF. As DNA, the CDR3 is TGTGCCAGCAGCTTAACTAACGCGTACGACCCAAATACGCAGTATTTT.

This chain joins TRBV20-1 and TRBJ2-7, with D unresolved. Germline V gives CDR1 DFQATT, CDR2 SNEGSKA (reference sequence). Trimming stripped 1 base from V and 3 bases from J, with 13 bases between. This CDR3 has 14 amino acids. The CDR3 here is CSARVQDEVYEQYF. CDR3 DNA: TGCAGTGCTAGAGTCCAGGACGAGGTCTACGAGCAGTACTTC.

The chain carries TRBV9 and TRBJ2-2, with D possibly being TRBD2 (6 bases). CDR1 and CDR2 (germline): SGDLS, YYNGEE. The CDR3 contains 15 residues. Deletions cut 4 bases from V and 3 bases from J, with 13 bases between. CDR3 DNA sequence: TGTGCCAGCAGCATCGAAGGAGGGTACACCGGGGAGCTGTTTTTT. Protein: CASSIEGGYTGELFF.

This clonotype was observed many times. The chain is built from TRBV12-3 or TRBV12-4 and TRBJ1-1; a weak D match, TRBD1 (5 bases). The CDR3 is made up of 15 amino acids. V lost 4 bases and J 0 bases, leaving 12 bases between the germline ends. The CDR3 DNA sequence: TGTGCCAGCAGTTCCCATACAGGATTGAACACTGAAGCTTTCTTT. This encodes CASSSHTGLNTEAFF.

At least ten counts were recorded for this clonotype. CDR3 bases: TGTGCCAGCAGTTCCCGTCTCGGGGGGACTGGAAACACCATATATTTT. This sequence encodes CASSSRLGGTGNTIYF. J is TRBJ1-3 and V is TRBV12-3 or TRBV12-4; tentative D call: TRBD1 (5 bases). The CDR3 length is 16 residues. Trimming removed 4 bases from V and 2 bases from J, with 15 bases in between.

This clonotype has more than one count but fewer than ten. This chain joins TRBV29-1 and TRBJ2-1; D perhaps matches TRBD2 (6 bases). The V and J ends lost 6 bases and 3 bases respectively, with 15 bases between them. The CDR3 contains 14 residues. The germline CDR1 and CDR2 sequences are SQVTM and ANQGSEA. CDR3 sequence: CSVERDSLYNEQFF. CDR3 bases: TGCAGCGTAGAAAGGGACTCCCTCTACAATGAGCAGTTCTTC.

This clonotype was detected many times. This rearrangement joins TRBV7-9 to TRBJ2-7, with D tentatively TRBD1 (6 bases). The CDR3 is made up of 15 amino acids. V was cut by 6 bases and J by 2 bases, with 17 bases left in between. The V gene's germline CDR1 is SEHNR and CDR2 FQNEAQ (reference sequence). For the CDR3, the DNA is TGTGCCAGCAGTTATCAGGGGTATAGGACCTACGAGCAGTACTTC. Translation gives CASSYQGYRTYEQYF.

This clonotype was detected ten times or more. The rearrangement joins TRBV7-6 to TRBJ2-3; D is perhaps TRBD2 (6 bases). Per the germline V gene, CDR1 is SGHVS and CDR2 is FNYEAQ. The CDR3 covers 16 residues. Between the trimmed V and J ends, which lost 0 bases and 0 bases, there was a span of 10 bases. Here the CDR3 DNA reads TGTGCCAGCAGCTTAGCCGAGGAGGGGAGCACAGATACGCAGTATTTT. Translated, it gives CASSLAEEGSTDTQYF.

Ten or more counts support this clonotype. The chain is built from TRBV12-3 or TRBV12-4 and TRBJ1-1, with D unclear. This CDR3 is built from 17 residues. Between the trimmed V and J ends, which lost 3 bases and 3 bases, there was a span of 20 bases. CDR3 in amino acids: CASSFLRSFGVDTEAFF. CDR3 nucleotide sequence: TGTGCCAGCAGTTTCTTACGGTCGTTTGGGGTGGACACTGAAGCTTTCTTT.

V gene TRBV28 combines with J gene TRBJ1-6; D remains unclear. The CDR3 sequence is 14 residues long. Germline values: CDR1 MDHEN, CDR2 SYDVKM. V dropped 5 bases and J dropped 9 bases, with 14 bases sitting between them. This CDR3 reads CASSVRTAGSPLHF. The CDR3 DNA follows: TGTGCCAGCAGTGTCCGCACTGCAGGTTCACCCCTCCACTTT.

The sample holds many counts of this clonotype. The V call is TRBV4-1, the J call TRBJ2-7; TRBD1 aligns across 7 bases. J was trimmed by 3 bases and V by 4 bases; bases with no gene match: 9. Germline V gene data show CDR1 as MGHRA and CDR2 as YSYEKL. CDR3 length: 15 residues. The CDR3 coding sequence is TGCGCCAGCAGCCGTCGGGACAGAGACCTCTACGAGCAGTACTTC. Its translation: CASSRRDRDLYEQYF.

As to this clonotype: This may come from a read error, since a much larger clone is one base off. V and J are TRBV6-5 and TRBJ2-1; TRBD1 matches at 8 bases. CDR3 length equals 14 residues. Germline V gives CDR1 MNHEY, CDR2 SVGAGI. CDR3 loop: CVSVSTGGNNEQFF. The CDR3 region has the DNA TGTGTCAGCGTTAGCACAGGGGGGAACAATGAGCAGTTCTTC.

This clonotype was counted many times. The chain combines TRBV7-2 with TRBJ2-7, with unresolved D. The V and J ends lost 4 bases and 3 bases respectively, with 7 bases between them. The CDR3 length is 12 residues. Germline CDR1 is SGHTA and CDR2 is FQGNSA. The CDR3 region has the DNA TGTGCCAGCAGCTCGCTCAACTACGAGCAGTACTTC. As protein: CASSSLNYEQYF.

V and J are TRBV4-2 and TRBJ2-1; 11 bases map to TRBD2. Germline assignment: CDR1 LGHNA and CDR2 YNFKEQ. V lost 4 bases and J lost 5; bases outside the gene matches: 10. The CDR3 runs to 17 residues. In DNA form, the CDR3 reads TGTGCCAGCAGCCCACTGGGGGGGACTAGCGGCAACAATGAGCAGTTCTTC. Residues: CASSPLGGTSGNNEQFF.

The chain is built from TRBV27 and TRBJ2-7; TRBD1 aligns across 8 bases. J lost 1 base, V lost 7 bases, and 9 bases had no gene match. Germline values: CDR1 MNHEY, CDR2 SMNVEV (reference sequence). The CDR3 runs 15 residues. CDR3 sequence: CASKRGTGLSYEQYF. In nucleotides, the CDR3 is TGTGCCAGCAAGAGAGGGACAGGATTATCCTACGAGCAGTACTTC.

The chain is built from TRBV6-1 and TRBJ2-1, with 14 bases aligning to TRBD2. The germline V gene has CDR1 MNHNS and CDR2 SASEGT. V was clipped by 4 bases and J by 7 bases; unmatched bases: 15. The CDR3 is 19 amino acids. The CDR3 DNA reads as TGTGCCAGCAGTGGAAGACTAGCGGGGGGGCCCTCTCTTGGAAATGAGCAGTTCTTC. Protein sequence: CASSGRLAGGPSLGNEQFF.

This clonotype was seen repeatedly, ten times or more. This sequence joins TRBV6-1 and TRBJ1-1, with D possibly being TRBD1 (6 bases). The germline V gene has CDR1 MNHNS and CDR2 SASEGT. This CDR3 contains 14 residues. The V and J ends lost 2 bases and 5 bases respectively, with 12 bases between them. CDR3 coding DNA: TGTGCCAGCAGTGAATGGGGGGGGCAGACTGAAGCTTTCTTT. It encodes CASSEWGGQTEAFF.

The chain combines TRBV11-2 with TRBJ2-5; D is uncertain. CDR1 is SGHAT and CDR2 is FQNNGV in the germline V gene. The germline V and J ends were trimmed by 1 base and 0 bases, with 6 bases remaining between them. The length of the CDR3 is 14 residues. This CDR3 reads CASSLVGDQETQYF. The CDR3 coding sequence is TGTGCCAGCAGCTTAGTGGGCGACCAAGAGACCCAGTACTTC.

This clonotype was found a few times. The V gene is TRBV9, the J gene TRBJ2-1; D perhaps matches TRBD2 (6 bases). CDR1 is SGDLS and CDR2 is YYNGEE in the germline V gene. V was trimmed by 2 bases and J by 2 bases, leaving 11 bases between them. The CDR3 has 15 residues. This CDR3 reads CASSVRGLAYNEQFF. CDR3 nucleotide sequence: TGTGCCAGCAGCGTGCGGGGCTTGGCCTACAATGAGCAGTTCTTC.

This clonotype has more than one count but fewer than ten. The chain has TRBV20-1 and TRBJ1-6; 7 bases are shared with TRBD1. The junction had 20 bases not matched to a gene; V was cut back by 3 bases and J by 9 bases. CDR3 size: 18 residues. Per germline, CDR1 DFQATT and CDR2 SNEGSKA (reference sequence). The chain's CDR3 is CSARAAQTGRLRSSPLHF. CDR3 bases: TGCAGTGCTAGGGCTGCCCAGACAGGGAGACTCCGAAGTTCACCCCTCCACTTT.

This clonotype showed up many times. CDR3 in DNA: TGTGCCAGCAGCTTTTTAGGGACCAGTGAAAACGAGCAGTACTTC. It yields the protein CASSFLGTSENEQYF. The chain has TRBV7-2 and TRBJ2-7; D might be TRBD1 or TRBD2, each matching 5 bases. Germline lookup yields CDR1 SGHTA and CDR2 FQGNSA. The CDR3 is 15 residues long. V lost 3 bases to trimming and J lost 5 bases, with 17 bases between them.